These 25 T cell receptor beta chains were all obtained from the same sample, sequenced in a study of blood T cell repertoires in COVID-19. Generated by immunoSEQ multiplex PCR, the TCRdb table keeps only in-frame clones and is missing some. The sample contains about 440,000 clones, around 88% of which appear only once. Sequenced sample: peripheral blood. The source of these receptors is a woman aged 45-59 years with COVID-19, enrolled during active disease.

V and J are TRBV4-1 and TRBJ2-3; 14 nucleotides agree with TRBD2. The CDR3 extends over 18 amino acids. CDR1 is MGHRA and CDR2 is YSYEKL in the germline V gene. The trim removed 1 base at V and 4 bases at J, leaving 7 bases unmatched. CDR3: CASSQGEGLAGAADTQYF. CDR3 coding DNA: TGCGCCAGCAGCCAAGGGGAGGGACTAGCGGGGGCGGCAGATACGCAGTATTTT.

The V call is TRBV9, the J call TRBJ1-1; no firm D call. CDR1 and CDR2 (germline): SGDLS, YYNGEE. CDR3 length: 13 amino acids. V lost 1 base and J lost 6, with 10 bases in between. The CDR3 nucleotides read TGTGCCAGCAGCGTAAGTTCCCGGTCTGAAGCTTTCTTT. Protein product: CASSVSSRSEAFF.

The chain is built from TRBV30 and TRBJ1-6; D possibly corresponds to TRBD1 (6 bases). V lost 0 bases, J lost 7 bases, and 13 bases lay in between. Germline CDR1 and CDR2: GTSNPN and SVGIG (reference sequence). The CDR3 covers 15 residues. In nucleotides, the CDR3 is TGTGCCTGGAGTGTACGAAGAGGACAGAATTCACCCCTCCACTTT. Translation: CAWSVRRGQNSPLHF.

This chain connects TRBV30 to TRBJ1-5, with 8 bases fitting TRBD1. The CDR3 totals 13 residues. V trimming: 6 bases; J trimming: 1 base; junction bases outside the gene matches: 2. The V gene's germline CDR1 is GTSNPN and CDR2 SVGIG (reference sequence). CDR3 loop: CACDRGSNQPQHF. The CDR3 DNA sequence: TGTGCCTGCGACAGGGGAAGCAATCAGCCCCAGCATTTT.

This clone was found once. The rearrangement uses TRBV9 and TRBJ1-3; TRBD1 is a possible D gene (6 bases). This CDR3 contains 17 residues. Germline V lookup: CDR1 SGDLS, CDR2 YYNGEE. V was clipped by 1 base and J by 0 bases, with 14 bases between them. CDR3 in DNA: TGTGCCAGCAGCGTAAATATACAGGGTGTCTCTGGAAACACCATATATTTT. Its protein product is CASSVNIQGVSGNTIYF.

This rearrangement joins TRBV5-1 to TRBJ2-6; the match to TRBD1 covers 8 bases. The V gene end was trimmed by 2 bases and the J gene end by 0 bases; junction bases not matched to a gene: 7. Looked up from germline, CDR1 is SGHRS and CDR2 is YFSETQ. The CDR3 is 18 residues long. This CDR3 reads CASSFGGTGTSGANVLTF. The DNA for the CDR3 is TGCGCCAGCAGCTTTGGGGGGACAGGTACCTCTGGGGCCAACGTCCTGACTTTC.

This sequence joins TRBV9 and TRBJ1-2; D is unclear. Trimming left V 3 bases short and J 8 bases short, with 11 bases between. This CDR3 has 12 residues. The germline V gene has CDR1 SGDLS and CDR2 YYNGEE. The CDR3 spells CASSGDIWGYTF. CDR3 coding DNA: TGTGCCAGCAGCGGAGACATTTGGGGCTACACCTTC. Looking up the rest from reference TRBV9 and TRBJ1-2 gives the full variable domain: DSGVTQTPKHLITATGQRVTLRCSPRSGDLSVYWYQQSLDQGLQFLIQYYNGEERAKGNILERFSAQQFPDLHSELNLSSLELGDSALYFCASSGDIWGYTFGSGTRLTVV.

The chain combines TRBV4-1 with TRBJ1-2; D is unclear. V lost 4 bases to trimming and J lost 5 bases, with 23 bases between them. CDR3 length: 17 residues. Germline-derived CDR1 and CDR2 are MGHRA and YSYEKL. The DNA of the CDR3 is TGCGCCAGCAGCCGAGGGATCCAAGGATTTTCACCTTATGGCTACACCTTC. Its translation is CASSRGIQGFSPYGYTF.

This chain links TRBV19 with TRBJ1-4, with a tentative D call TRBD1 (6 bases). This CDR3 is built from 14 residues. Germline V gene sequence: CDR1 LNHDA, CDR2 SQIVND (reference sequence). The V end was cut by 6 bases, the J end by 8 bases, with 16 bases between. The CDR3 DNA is TGTGCCAGTAGCATGGACAGAACCCAAGAAAAACTGTTTTTT. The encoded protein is CASSMDRTQEKLFF.

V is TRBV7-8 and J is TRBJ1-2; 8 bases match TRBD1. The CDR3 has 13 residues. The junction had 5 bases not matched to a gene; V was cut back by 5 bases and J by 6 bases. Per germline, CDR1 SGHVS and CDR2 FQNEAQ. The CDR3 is CASSRPGGDGYTF. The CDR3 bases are TGTGCCAGCAGCCGGCCAGGGGGCGATGGCTACACCTTC.

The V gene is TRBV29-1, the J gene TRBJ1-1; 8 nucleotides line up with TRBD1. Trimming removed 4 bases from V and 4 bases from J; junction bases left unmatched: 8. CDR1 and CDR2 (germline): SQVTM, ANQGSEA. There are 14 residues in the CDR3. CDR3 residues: CSVGVTGGSTEAFF. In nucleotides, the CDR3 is TGCAGCGTTGGGGTTACAGGGGGGAGCACTGAAGCTTTCTTT.

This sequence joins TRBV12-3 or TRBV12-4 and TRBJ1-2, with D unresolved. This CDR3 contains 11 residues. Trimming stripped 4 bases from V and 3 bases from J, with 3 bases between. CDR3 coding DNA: TGTGCCAGCAGTTCGGACTATGGCTACACCTTC. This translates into CASSSDYGYTF.

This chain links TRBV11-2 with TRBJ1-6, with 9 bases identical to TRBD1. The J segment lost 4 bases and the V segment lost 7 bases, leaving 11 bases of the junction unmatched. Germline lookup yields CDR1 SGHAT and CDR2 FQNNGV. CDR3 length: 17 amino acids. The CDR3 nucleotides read TGTGCCAGCACCGTCACCGGGACAGGGACGTATAATTCACCCCTCCACTTT. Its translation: CASTVTGTGTYNSPLHF.

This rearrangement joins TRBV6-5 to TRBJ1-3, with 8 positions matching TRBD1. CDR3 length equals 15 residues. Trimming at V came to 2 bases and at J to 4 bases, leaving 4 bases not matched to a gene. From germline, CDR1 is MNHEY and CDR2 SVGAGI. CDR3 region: CASSYRTGIGNTIYF. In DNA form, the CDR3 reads TGTGCCAGCAGTTACCGGACAGGGATCGGAAACACCATATATTTT.

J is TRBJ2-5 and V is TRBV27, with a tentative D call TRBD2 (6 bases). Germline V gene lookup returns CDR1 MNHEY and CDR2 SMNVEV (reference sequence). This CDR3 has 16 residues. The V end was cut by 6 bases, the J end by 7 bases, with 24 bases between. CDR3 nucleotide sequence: TGTGCCAGCAGGGGGGGTTGGGTGACCTCTGGCGGGACCCAGTACTTC. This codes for CASRGGWVTSGGTQYF.

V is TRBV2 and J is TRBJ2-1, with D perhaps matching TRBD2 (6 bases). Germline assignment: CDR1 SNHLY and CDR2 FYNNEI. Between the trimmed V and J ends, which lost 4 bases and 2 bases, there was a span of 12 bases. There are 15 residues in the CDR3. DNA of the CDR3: TGTGCCAGCAGTGTTCTTGGGGGGACCTACAATGAGCAGTTCTTC. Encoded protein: CASSVLGGTYNEQFF.

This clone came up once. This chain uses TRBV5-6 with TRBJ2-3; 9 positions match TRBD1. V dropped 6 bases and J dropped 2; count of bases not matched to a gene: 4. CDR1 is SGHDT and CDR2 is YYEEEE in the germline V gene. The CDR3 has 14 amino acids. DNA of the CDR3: TGTGCCAGCATTGGGACAGGGTTCACAGATACGCAGTATTTT. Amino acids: CASIGTGFTDTQYF.

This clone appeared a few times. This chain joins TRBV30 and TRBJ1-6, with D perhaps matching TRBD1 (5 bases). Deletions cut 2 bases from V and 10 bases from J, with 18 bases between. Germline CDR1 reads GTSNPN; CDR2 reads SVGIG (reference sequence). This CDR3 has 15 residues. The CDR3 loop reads CAWSLTQGRRSPLHF. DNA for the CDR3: TGTGCCTGGAGTCTAACGCAGGGAAGGAGATCACCCCTCCACTTT.

In DNA, the CDR3 is TGTGCCAGCAGCTTAGCAGGCGCGATTGAAAAACTGTTTTTT. It yields the protein CASSLAGAIEKLFF. This rearrangement joins TRBV11-2 to TRBJ1-4; D uncertain. Germline CDR1 SGHAT, CDR2 FQNNGV. V was shortened by 1 base and J by 7 bases, with 10 bases between the two germline ends. The CDR3 covers 14 residues.

This CDR3 is CASSEELWQGGSPLHF. In nucleotides, the CDR3 is TGTGCCAGCAGTGAAGAGCTTTGGCAGGGGGGCTCACCCCTCCACTTT. This chain uses TRBV6-1 with TRBJ1-6, with TRBD1 matching 7 bases. This CDR3 spans 16 amino acids. The germline V gene encodes CDR1 MNHNS and CDR2 SASEGT. V dropped 1 base and J dropped 10; count of bases not matched to a gene: 10.

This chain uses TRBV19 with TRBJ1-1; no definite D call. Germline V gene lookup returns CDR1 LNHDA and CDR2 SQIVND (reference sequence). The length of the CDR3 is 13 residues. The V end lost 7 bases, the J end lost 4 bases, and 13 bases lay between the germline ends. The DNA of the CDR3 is TGTGCCAGTACTAGGAGTTTAATCACTGAAGCTTTCTTT. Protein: CASTRSLITEAFF.

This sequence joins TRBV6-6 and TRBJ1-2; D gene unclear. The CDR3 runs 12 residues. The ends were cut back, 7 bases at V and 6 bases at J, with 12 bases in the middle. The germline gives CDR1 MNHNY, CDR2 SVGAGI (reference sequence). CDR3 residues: CASNGLDDGYTF. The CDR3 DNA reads TGTGCCAGCAACGGACTTGACGATGGCTACACCTTC.

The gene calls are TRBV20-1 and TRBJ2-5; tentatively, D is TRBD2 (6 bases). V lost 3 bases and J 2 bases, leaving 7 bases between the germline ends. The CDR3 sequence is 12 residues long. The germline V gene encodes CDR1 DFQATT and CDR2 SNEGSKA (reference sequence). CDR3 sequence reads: CSASRGQETQYF. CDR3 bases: TGCAGTGCTAGTCGGGGGCAAGAGACCCAGTACTTC.

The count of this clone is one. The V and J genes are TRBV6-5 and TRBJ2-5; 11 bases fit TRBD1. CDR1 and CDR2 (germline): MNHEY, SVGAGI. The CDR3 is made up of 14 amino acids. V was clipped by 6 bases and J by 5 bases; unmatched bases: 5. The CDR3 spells CASRRTGGVETQYF. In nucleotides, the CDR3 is TGTGCCAGCAGGAGGACAGGGGGCGTGGAGACCCAGTACTTC.

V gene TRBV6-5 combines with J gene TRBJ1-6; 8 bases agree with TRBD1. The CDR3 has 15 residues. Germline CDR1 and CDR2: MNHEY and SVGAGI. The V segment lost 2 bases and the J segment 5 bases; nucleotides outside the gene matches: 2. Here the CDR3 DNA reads TGTGCCAGCAGTTACGGACAGGGACATAATTCACCCCTCCACTTT. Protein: CASSYGQGHNSPLHF.